The 23 T cell receptor beta chains below were found in one sample sequenced in a study of T-cell reconstitution after alpha-beta-depleted transplantation in children. The library targeted TCRbeta and was prepared with unique molecular identifiers. MiXCR, run by TCRdb on the PCR reads, gives a single entry per CDR3 protein. This table has 500,000 to 650,000 distinct CDR3 sequences, about 10% appearing once. The sequencing used PBMCs, mostly from graft donor cells, collected 180 days after TCRalphabeta/CD19-depleted stem cell transplant. Receptors were obtained from a female patient between 2 and 15 years old who had a stem cell transplant for aplastic anemia, so the T cells may come from the graft donor.

There are many counts of this clonotype. The chain has TRBV7-9 and TRBJ1-5; TRBD1 aligns across 7 bases. Trimming took 3 bases from V and 2 from J; bases not matched to a gene: 10. CDR1 is SEHNR, CDR2 FQNEAQ, per germline (reference sequence). This CDR3 comprises 17 residues. CDR3 loop: CASSLDRGREGNQPQHF. In DNA, the CDR3 is TGTGCCAGCAGCTTGGATAGGGGGCGAGAGGGCAATCAGCCCCAGCATTTT.

The CDR3 reads CASSLRASGSSYNEQFF. DNA for the CDR3: TGCGCCAGCAGCTTGAGGGCTAGCGGTAGCTCCTACAATGAGCAGTTCTTC. This chain uses TRBV5-1 with TRBJ2-1; 7 bases fit TRBD2. V gave up 1 base and J gave up 0 bases; unmatched junction bases: 7. This CDR3 region has 17 residues. From germline, CDR1 is SGHRS and CDR2 YFSETQ.

This clonotype was seen at least ten times. The gene calls are TRBV7-2 and TRBJ1-1, with D hard to call. Per the germline V gene, CDR1 is SGHTA and CDR2 is FQGNSA. Deletions cut 1 base from V and 1 base from J, with 10 bases between. The CDR3 sequence is 15 residues long. In DNA, the CDR3 is TGTGCCAGCAGCTTAGAGGCAGGATCGAACACTGAAGCTTTCTTT. It translates to CASSLEAGSNTEAFF.

This clonotype was seen many times. This chain uses TRBV28 with TRBJ1-1; D not resolved. This CDR3 has 12 residues. Trimming left V 7 bases short and J 0 bases short, with 6 bases between. CDR1 is MDHEN, CDR2 SYDVKM, per germline. CDR3 amino acids: CASIGMNTEAFF. The CDR3 DNA is TGTGCCAGCATAGGGATGAACACTGAAGCTTTCTTT. Looking up the rest from reference TRBV28 and TRBJ1-1 gives the full variable domain: DVKVTQSSRYLVKRTGEKVFLECVQDMDHENMFWYRQDPGLGLRLIYFSYDVKMKEKGDIPEGYSVSREKKERFSLILESASTNQTSMYLCASIGMNTEAFFGQGTRLTVV.

With regard to this clonotype: The junction departs from germline at one end; a sequencing error may be responsible. The chain's CDR3 is CSAQRGAGWGNQRQHF. The CDR3, as DNA: TGCAGTGCTCAAAGAGGGGCGGGGTGGGGCAATCAGCGCCAGCATTTT. The chain recombines TRBV20-1 with TRBJ1-5, with a possible D match to TRBD1 (5 bases). The germline gives CDR1 DFQATT, CDR2 SNEGSKA (reference sequence). This CDR3 spans 16 amino acids.

The rearrangement links TRBV7-2 to TRBJ2-7; 8 nucleotides line up with TRBD1. V dropped 2 bases and J dropped 4; count of bases not matched to a gene: 10. The CDR3 length is 16 residues. Germline V gene sequence: CDR1 SGHTA, CDR2 FQGNSA. CDR3 coding DNA: TGTGCCAGCAGCTTATCATCCACGACAGGGGTATACGAGCAGTACGTC. Amino acid sequence: CASSLSSTTGVYEQYV.

The chain links TRBV20-1 to TRBJ2-3, with 10 bases lining up with TRBD2. The CDR3 runs 15 residues. In germline, CDR1 is DFQATT, CDR2 SNEGSKA (reference sequence). V was pared by 1 base and J by 3 bases, with 4 bases of the junction left unmatched. The CDR3 DNA sequence: TGCAGTGCTAGAGTGTCTAGCGGGAGTACAGATACGCAGTATTTT. It specifies CSARVSSGSTDTQYF.

The chain couples TRBV4-3 to TRBJ1-1, with D possibly being TRBD1 (5 bases). The CDR3 sequence is 13 residues long. The germline V and J ends were trimmed by 0 bases and 13 bases, with 15 bases remaining between them. Per germline, CDR1 LGHNA and CDR2 YSLEER. The CDR3 bases are TGCGCCAGCAGCCAAGATCGAGGGGTCTCCGGTTTCTTT. Translating it yields CASSQDRGVSGFF.

This clonotype was detected only a few times. The chain couples TRBV7-6 to TRBJ2-2; D is tentatively TRBD1 or TRBD2 (5 bases each). The CDR3 extends over 15 amino acids. The V and J ends lost 0 bases and 7 bases respectively, with 12 bases between them. Germline V gene data show CDR1 as SGHVS and CDR2 as FNYEAQ. The CDR3 sequence is CASSLAARAGGELFF. DNA of the CDR3: TGTGCCAGCAGCTTAGCGGCCAGGGCGGGCGGGGAGCTGTTTTTT.

For the CDR3, the DNA is TGTGCCAGCAGCAACGGGCCCATCGGGTACGAGCAGTACGTC. Translating it yields CASSNGPIGYEQYV. The rearrangement joins TRBV3-1 to TRBJ2-7; D gene ambiguous. Germline V gene sequence: CDR1 LGHDT, CDR2 YNNKEL (reference sequence). V dropped 5 bases and J dropped 4 bases, with 15 bases sitting between them. The CDR3 length is 14 residues.

This clonotype was picked up a small number of times. The chain uses TRBV20-1 and TRBJ1-3, with a weak D call TRBD1 (5 bases). The germline gives CDR1 DFQATT, CDR2 SNEGSKA (reference sequence). This CDR3 region has 14 residues. The V end was cut by 3 bases, the J end by 3 bases, with 12 bases between. The CDR3 coding sequence is TGCAGTGCTAGTAATGGGGCGTATGGAAACACCATATATTTT. Encoded protein: CSASNGAYGNTIYF.

This clonotype was seen only a few times. In DNA form, the CDR3 reads TGTGCCAGCAGTCCGGGACTAGCCAGGGAGCCCAACGAGCAGTACTTC. It translates to CASSPGLAREPNEQYF. This sequence joins TRBV27 and TRBJ2-7; 9 bases are a match to TRBD2. The germline CDR1 and CDR2 sequences are MNHEY and SMNVEV (reference sequence). V was pared by 5 bases and J by 5 bases, with 13 bases of the junction left unmatched. There are 16 residues in the CDR3.

CDR3 sequence (DNA): TGTGCCAGCAGCTTACCCGGGCTAGCGGGGAGCACAGATACGCAGTATTTT. Its translation: CASSLPGLAGSTDTQYF. V usage is TRBV7-9 and J usage is TRBJ2-3; TRBD2 matches 9 bases. CDR3 length: 17 amino acids. The ends lost 2 bases at V and 0 bases at J; junction bases unmatched: 6. Germline CDR1 reads SEHNR; CDR2 reads FQNEAQ (reference sequence).

The chain has TRBV20-1 and TRBJ1-5; D gene ambiguous. This CDR3 comprises 12 residues. Trimming stripped 0 bases from V and 7 bases from J, with 7 bases between. The germline CDR1 and CDR2 sequences are DFQATT and SNEGSKA (reference sequence). CDR3 nucleotide sequence: TGCAGTGCTAGAGATAAGGGACAGCCCCAGCATTTT. Its translation: CSARDKGQPQHF.

This chain links TRBV6-5 with TRBJ2-7; D possibly corresponds to TRBD1 (6 bases). Per germline, CDR1 MNHEY and CDR2 SVGAGI. The CDR3 contains 15 residues. Trimming stripped 0 bases from V and 12 bases from J, with 21 bases between. Here the CDR3 reads CASSYSQGSTVYGYF. CDR3 coding DNA: TGTGCCAGCAGTTACTCACAGGGTTCCACTGTCTATGGGTACTTC.

V is TRBV7-8 and J is TRBJ1-6; D uncertain. The CDR3 is 13 amino acids. Germline V gives CDR1 SGHVS, CDR2 FQNEAQ. V was shortened by 4 bases and J by 10 bases, with 11 bases between the two germline ends. In DNA, the CDR3 is TGTGCCAGCAGCTCCAGACATGACTCACCCCTCCACTTT. This gives the protein CASSSRHDSPLHF.

This clonotype was detected a few times. This chain joins TRBV18 and TRBJ1-3; maybe TRBD1 (5 bases). The V end lost 2 bases, the J end lost 4 bases, and 12 bases lay between the germline ends. The CDR3 loop spans 15 amino acids. Germline CDR1 and CDR2: KGHSH and LQKENI. This CDR3 reads CASSPGTQEGNTIYF. DNA for the CDR3: TGTGCCAGCTCACCAGGGACGCAAGAAGGAAACACCATATATTTT.

This clonotype has more than one count but fewer than ten. V and J are TRBV20-1 and TRBJ2-7; TRBD1 is a possible D gene (6 bases). The V gene's germline CDR1 is DFQATT and CDR2 SNEGSKA (reference sequence). CDR3 length: 15 residues. Trimming took off 5 bases at V and 4 bases at J, with 21 bases between the two ends. The CDR3 DNA reads TGCAGTGCTCCTAACGCCAGGGGCTTTCAGTACGAGCAGTACTTC. This codes for CSAPNARGFQYEQYF.

The table lists this clonotype with many counts. The V gene is TRBV28, the J gene TRBJ1-1, with D possibly matching TRBD1 (6 bases). From germline, CDR1 is MDHEN and CDR2 SYDVKM. This CDR3 has 14 residues. The V gene lost 7 bases and the J gene lost 4 bases, with 16 bases spanning the gap. The chain's CDR3 is CASKRTVTTTEAFF. Here the CDR3 DNA reads TGTGCCAGCAAGCGGACAGTTACAACCACTGAAGCTTTCTTT.

This clonotype was picked up a small number of times. V usage is TRBV7-8 and J usage is TRBJ2-1, with a tentative D call TRBD1 (5 bases). The germline V gene has CDR1 SGHVS and CDR2 FQNEAQ. With 1 base removed from V and 14 bases from J, the gap between germline ends came to 24 bases. CDR3 length equals 16 residues. The CDR3 region is CASSLGRRVGNPQKFF. In nucleotides, the CDR3 is TGTGCCAGCAGCTTAGGTCGCAGGGTGGGAAATCCTCAGAAGTTCTTC.

This clonotype was recorded at least ten times. This CDR3 is CASSLGRLVQFF. In DNA form, the CDR3 reads TGTGCCAGCAGCTTGGGAAGGTTGGTGCAGTTCTTC. V gene TRBV5-6 combines with J gene TRBJ2-1; D uncertain. CDR3 length: 12 residues. Trimming removed 0 bases from V and 12 bases from J, with 10 bases in between. Germline V CDR1 and CDR2: SGHDT, YYEEEE.

This clonotype has only a few counts. The CDR3 here is CASRPNAGNTIYF. The CDR3 DNA follows: TGCGCCAGCCGCCCCAACGCTGGAAACACCATATATTTT. The chain has TRBV5-1 and TRBJ1-3; D ambiguous. This CDR3 comprises 13 residues. From germline, CDR1 is SGHRS and CDR2 YFSETQ. Trimming took off 7 bases at V and 2 bases at J, with 10 bases between the two ends.

This clonotype was observed a few times. The chain couples TRBV28 to TRBJ2-7, with D uncertain. The CDR3 has 14 amino acids. The V gene lost 4 bases and the J gene lost 3 bases, with 13 bases spanning the gap. Per the germline V gene, CDR1 is MDHEN and CDR2 is SYDVKM. The CDR3 loop reads CASSSPDGDYEQYF. CDR3 sequence (DNA): TGTGCCAGCAGTTCCCCGGACGGAGACTACGAGCAGTACTTC.